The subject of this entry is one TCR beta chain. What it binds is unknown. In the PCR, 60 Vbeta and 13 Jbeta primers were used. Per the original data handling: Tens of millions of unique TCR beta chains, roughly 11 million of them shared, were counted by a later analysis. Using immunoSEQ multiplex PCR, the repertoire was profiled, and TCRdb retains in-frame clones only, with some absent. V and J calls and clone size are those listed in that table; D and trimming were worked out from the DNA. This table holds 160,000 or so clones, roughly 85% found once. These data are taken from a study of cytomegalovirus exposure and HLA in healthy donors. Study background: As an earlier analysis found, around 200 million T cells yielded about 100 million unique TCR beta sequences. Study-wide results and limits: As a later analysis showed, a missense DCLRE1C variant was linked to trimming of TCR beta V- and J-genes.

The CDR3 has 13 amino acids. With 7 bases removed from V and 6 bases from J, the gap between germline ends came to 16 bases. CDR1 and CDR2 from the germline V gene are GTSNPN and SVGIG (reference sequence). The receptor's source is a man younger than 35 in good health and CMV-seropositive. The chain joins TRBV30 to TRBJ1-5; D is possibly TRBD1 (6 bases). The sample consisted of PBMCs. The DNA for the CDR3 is TGTGCCTACGAAAGGGGGGGAGGTCAGCCCCAGCATTTT. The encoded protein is CAYERGGGQPQHF.